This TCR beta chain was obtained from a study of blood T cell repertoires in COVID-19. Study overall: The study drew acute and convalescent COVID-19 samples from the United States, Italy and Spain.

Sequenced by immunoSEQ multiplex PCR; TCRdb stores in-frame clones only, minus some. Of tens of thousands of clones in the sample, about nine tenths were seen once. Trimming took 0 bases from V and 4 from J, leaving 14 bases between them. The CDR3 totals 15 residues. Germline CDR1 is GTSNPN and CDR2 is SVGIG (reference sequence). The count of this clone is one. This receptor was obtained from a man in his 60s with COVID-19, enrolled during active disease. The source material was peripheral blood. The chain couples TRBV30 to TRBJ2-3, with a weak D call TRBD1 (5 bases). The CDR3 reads CAWSVSGQSADTQYF. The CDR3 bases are TGTGCCTGGAGTGTTTCAGGGCAAAGCGCAGATACGCAGTATTTT.